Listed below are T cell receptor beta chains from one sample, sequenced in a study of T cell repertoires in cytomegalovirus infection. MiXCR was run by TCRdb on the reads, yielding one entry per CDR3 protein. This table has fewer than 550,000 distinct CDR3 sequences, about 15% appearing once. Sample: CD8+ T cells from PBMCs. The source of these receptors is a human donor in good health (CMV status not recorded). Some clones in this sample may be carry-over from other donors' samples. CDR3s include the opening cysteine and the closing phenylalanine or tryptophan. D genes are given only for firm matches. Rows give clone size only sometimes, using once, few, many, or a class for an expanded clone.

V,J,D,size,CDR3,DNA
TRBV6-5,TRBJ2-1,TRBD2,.,CASSSGLALRNNEQFF,TGTGCCAGCAGTTCCGGACTAGCCCTGAGAAACAATGAGCAGTTCTTC
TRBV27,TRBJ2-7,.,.,CASSLSQGVYEQYF,TGTGCCAGCAGTTTATCGCAGGGAGTCTACGAGCAGTACTTC
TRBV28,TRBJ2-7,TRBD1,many,CASSLPGQGTYEQYF,TGTGCCAGCAGCCTACCGGGACAGGGTACCTACGAGCAGTACTTC
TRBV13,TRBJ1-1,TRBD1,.,CASSSGQGSVTEAFF,TGTGCCAGCAGCTCAGGACAGGGATCCGTCACTGAAGCTTTCTTT
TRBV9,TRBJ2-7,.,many,CASSAVNLPYEQYF,TGTGCCAGCAGCGCAGTTAACCTTCCCTACGAGCAGTACTTC
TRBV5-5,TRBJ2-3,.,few,CASSLYGRGDTQYF,TGTGCCAGCAGCTTGTATGGGAGAGGGGATACGCAGTATTTT
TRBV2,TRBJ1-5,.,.,CASKATGASKTSNQPQHF,TGTGCCAGTAAGGCCACCGGGGCCTCCAAGACTAGCAATCAGCCCCAGCATTTT
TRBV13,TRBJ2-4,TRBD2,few,CASSDSRGEGSIQYF,TGTGCCAGCAGCGACTCTCGGGGGGAGGGAAGCATTCAGTACTTC
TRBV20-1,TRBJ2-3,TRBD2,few,CSAPTLREGRSDTQYF,TGCAGTGCACCCACCTTGCGGGAGGGAAGGTCAGATACGCAGTATTTT
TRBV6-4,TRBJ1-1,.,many,CASSDYPGRVNTEAFF,TGTGCCAGCAGTGACTACCCGGGCAGGGTGAACACTGAAGCTTTCTTT
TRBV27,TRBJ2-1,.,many,CASSLPLGGAEQFF,TGTGCCAGCAGTTTACCCCTCGGGGGCGCCGAGCAGTTCTTC
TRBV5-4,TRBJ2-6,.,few,CASSFQGGGANVLTF,TGTGCCAGCAGCTTCCAGGGGGGGGGGGCCAACGTCCTGACTTTC
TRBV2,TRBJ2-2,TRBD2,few,CASSDGGGMNGELFF,TGTGCCAGCAGCGACGGCGGGGGAATGAATGGGGAGCTGTTTTTT
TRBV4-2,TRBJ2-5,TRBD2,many,CASSQDWLAGGQETQYF,TGTGCCAGCAGCCAAGATTGGCTAGCGGGAGGCCAAGAGACCCAGTACTTC
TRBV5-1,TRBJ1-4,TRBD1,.,CASSSRQGARWEKLFF,TGCGCCAGCAGCTCGAGACAGGGGGCGCGATGGGAAAAACTGTTTTTT
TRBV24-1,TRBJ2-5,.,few,CATSGRSDSPETQYF,TGTGCCACCAGCGGGCGTTCAGATTCGCCGGAGACCCAGTACTTC
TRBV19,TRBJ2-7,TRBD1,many,CASKPQGNTYEQYF,TGTGCCAGTAAACCACAGGGGAATACCTACGAGCAGTACTTC
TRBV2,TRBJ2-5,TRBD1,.,CASRARDREIQETQYF,TGTGCCAGCCGGGCGCGGGACAGGGAGATCCAAGAGACCCAGTACTTC
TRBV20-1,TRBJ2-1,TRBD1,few,CSAGGRDRVDEQFF,TGCAGTGCCGGGGGCCGGGACAGGGTAGATGAGCAGTTCTTC
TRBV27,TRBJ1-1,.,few,CASSHGRQTLMNTEAFF,TGTGCCAGCAGCCACGGACGCCAGACACTCATGAACACTGAAGCTTTCTTT
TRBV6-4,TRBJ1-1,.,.,CASSEQVGGTEAFF,TGTGCCAGCAGTGAACAGGTTGGGGGCACTGAAGCTTTCTTT
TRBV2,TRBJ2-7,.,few,CASSSRDAPYEQYF,TGTGCCAGCAGCTCCAGGGATGCTCCCTACGAGCAGTACTTC
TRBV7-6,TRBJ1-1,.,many,CASSPTGQKNTEAFF,TGTGCCAGCAGCCCGACTGGACAGAAGAACACTGAAGCTTTCTTT
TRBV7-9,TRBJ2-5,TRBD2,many,CASSSKGLAGQETQYF,TGTGCCAGCAGCTCAAAGGGACTAGCGGGGCAAGAGACCCAGTACTTC
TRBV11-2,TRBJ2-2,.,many,CASSLEYTGELFF,TGTGCCAGCAGCTTAGAATACACCGGGGAGCTGTTTTTT
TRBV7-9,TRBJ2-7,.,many,CASSSPDSYEQYF,TGTGCCAGCAGCTCACCCGACAGCTACGAGCAGTACTTC
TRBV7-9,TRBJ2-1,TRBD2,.,CASSGTGLVIYNEQFF,TGTGCCAGCAGCGGGACGGGACTAGTTATCTACAATGAGCAGTTCTTC
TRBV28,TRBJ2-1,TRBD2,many,CASLTSGSANEQFF,TGTGCCAGTTTGACTAGCGGGAGTGCAAATGAGCAGTTCTTC
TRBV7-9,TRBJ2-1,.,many,CASSPRGGGRVQFF,TGTGCCAGCAGCCCCAGGGGCGGCGGGAGAGTGCAGTTCTTC
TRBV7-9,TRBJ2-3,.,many,CASSPPRDQVDTQYF,TGTGCCAGCAGCCCCCCCCGGGACCAGGTGGATACGCAGTATTTT
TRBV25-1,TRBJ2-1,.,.,CASSWGGSNEQFF,TGTGCCAGCAGCTGGGGGGGCTCCAATGAGCAGTTCTTC
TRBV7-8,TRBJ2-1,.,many,CASSKELARDNEQFF,TGTGCCAGCAGCAAAGAGCTAGCGAGAGACAATGAGCAGTTCTTC
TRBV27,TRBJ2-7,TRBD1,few,CASSLPGTGSHEQYF,TGTGCCAGCAGTTTACCCGGGACAGGGTCCCACGAGCAGTACTTC
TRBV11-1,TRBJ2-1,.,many,CASSDQGNEQFF,TGTGCCAGCAGCGATCAAGGCAATGAGCAGTTCTTC
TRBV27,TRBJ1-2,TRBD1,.,CAGSFGRGRSSYYGYTF,TGTGCCGGCAGTTTTGGCAGGGGGCGATCCTCCTACTATGGCTACACCTTC
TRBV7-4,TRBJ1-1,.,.,CASSLAVTVYGAFF,TGTGCCAGCAGCTTAGCGGTGACAGTCTACGGGGCTTTCTTT
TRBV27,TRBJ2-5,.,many,CASSLSGGHYQETQYF,TGTGCCAGCAGTTTAAGTGGGGGGCACTATCAAGAGACCCAGTACTTC
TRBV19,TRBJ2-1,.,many,CASSFQEFNDEQFF,TGTGCCAGTAGTTTTCAGGAGTTCAATGATGAGCAGTTCTTC
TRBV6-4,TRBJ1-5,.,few,CASDPGACSNQPQHF,TGTGCCAGCGACCCAGGGGCCTGTAGCAATCAGCCCCAGCATTTT
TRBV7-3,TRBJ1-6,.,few,CASSLSGSPLHF,TGTGCCAGCAGCTTAAGTGGATCACCCCTCCACTTT
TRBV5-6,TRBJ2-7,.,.,CASSSGDIPYEQYF,TGTGCCAGCAGCTCGGGGGACATCCCCTACGAGCAGTACTTC
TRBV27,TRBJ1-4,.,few,CASSLSGDNEKLFF,TGTGCCAGCAGTTTATCAGGGGATAATGAAAAACTGTTTTTT
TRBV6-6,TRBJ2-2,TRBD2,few,CASSPGLAGNTGELFF,TGTGCCAGCAGCCCTGGACTAGCGGGTAACACCGGGGAGCTGTTTTTT
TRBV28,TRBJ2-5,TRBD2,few,CASSSGTGKLAAPKETQYF,TGTGCCAGCAGTTCCGGGACTGGGAAACTAGCGGCACCGAAAGAGACCCAGTACTTC
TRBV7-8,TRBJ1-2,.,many,CASSRDKGKDYGYTF,TGTGCCAGCAGCCGCGACAAAGGAAAGGACTATGGCTACACCTTC